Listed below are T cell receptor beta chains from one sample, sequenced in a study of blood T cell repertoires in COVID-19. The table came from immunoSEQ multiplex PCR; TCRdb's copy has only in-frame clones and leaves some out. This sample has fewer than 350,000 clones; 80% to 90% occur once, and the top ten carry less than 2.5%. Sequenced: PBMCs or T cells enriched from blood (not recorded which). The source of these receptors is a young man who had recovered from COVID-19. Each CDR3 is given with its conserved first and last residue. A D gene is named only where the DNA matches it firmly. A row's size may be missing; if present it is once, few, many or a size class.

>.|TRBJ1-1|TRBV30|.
CAWSLDSGSVAFF
TGTGCCTGGAGTCTAGATTCAGGGTCCGTGGCTTTCTTT
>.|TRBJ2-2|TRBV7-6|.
CASSPRGTNTGELFF
TGTGCCAGCAGCCCACGGGGGACGAACACCGGGGAGCTGTTTTTT
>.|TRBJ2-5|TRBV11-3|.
CASSLGLSETQYF
TGTGCCAGCAGCTTGGGACTTTCGGAGACCCAGTACTTC
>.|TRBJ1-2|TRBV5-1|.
CASSPTIQGIDGYTF
TGCGCCAGCAGCCCGACGATTCAGGGGATCGATGGCTACACCTTC
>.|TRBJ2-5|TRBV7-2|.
CASSFFPETQYF
TGTGCCAGCAGCTTCTTCCCAGAGACCCAGTACTTC
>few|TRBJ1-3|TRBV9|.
CASSVQGSSGNTIYF
TGTGCCAGCAGCGTCCAGGGGTCCTCTGGAAACACCATATATTTT
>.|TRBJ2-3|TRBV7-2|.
CASSLPGGTQYF
TGTGCCAGCAGCTTGCCAGGGGGGACGCAGTATTTT
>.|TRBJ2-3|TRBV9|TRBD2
CASSARGTTDTQYF
TGTGCCAGCAGCGCGCGGGGGACCACAGATACGCAGTATTTT
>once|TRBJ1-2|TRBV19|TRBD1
CASVPQGVLGYTF
TGTGCCAGCGTCCCACAGGGGGTCTTGGGCTACACCTTC
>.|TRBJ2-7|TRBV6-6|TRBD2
CASSPLIPSGGDISSSYEQYF
TGTGCCAGCAGCCCCCTTATTCCTAGCGGGGGGGATATCTCGAGCTCCTACGAGCAGTACTTC
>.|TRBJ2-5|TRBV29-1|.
CSVLREYQETQYF
TGCAGCGTTCTACGGGAATACCAAGAGACCCAGTACTTC
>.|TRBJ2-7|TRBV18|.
CASSTGRREQYF
TGTGCCAGCTCAACAGGGCGTCGGGAGCAGTACTTC
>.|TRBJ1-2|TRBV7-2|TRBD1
CASSFGTVYGYTF
TGTGCCAGCAGCTTCGGGACAGTCTATGGCTACACCTTC
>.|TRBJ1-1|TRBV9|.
CASSVDPSPVNTEAFF
TGTGCCAGCAGCGTAGATCCCTCCCCCGTGAACACTGAAGCTTTCTTT
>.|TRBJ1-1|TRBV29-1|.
CSVDGGFTEAFF
TGCAGCGTTGATGGCGGCTTCACTGAAGCTTTCTTT
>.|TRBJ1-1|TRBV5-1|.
CASSGRGQSNTEAFF
TGCGCCAGCAGCGGACGCGGGCAGTCAAACACTGAAGCTTTCTTT
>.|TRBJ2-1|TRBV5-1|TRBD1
CASSGGTGGPYNEQFF
TGCGCCAGCAGCGGCGGGACAGGGGGCCCCTACAATGAGCAGTTCTTC
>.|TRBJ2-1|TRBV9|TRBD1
CASSVSGTGRNEQFF
TGTGCCAGCAGCGTGTCCGGGACAGGCAGGAATGAGCAGTTCTTC
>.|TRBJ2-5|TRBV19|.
CASSIDPGRETQYF
TGTGCCAGTAGTATAGATCCGGGAAGAGAGACCCAGTACTTC
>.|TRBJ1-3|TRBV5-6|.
CASSPRGTPGNTIYF
TGTGCCAGCAGCCCAAGGGGTACCCCTGGAAACACCATATATTTT
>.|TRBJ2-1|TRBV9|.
CASSVANEQFF
TGTGCCAGCAGCGTAGCGAATGAGCAGTTCTTC
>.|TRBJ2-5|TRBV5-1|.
CASSGGTGPGETQYF
TGCGCCAGCAGCGGGGGGACCGGTCCAGGAGAGACCCAGTACTTC
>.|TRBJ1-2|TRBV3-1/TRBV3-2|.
CASSPRDKPKYGYTF
TGTGCCAGCAGCCCGAGGGACAAACCGAAATATGGCTACACCTTC
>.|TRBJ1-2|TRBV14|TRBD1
CASRKTGVINYGYTF
TGTGCCAGTCGAAAGACAGGGGTGATCAACTATGGCTACACCTTC
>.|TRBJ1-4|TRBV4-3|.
CASSPQAGNEKLFF
TGCGCCAGCAGCCCCCAAGCCGGTAATGAAAAACTGTTTTTT
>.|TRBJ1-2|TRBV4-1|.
CASSQPQEHTKSLGGYTF
TGCGCCAGCAGCCAACCCCAGGAACACACGAAGAGCTTGGGTGGCTACACCTTC
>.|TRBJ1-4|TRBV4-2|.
CASSPDSSDEKLFF
TGTGCCAGCAGCCCAGACAGTTCCGATGAAAAACTGTTTTTT
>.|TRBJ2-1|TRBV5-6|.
CASSRTELREQFF
TGTGCCAGCAGCCGGACAGAGCTACGGGAGCAGTTCTTC
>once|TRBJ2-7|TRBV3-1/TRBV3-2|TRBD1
CASTRTGDEQYF
TGTGCCAGCACCCGGACAGGGGACGAGCAGTACTTC
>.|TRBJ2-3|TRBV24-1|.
CATSASFSNTDTQYF
TGTGCCACCAGTGCTAGTTTCTCGAACACAGATACGCAGTATTTT
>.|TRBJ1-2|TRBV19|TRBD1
CASSMEPGQGVYGYTF
TGTGCCAGTAGTATGGAACCGGGACAGGGAGTCTATGGCTACACCTTC
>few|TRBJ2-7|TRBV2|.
CASSINRDSRKSEQYF
TGTGCCAGCAGTATAAACCGGGACTCGCGAAAATCCGAGCAGTACTTC
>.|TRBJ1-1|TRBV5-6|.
CASSFGGRGTEAFF
TGTGCCAGCAGCTTTGGAGGGCGGGGGACTGAAGCTTTCTTT
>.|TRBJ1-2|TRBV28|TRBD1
CASRRDRDDGYTF
TGTGCCAGCAGACGGGACAGGGACGATGGCTACACCTTC